The entry below gives a single TCR beta chain sequence along with its context. The germline V gene has CDR1 SGHTA and CDR2 FQGTGA. Trimming removed 3 bases at V and 8 bases at J, with 18 bases between. The CDR3 extends over 15 amino acids. These data are taken from a study of regulatory T cells in long-lasting Graves disease. Across the whole study: Newly diagnosed Graves' patients took antithyroid drugs under 3 months.

HTBI primers from iRepertoire and Arm-PCR of CDR3 regions yielded the TCR beta libraries. TCRdb passed the multiplex PCR reads through MiXCR, listing each CDR3 protein once. The sample comprises hundreds of thousands of distinct CDR3 sequences, approximately 15% of which are singletons, and approximately 18% rests with the top ten. The time point here: newly diagnosed GD, antithyroid drugs for less than 3 months. Extracted PBMC RNA gave rise to the TCR library. The sample was also reused in another study, on T cells in Graves' hyperthyroidism and ophthalmopathy. That study reports: The majority of expanded thyroid clonotypes above 0.001 also appeared in blood.

This rearrangement joins TRBV7-3 to TRBJ2-3; D may match TRBD1 or TRBD2 (6 bases each). The clonotype originates from a woman aged 25 to 45 with Graves disease. The starting material was peripheral blood mononuclear cells (PBMCs), obtained at new diagnosis, from a patient treated with antithyroid drugs. Written as DNA, the CDR3 is TGTGCCAGCAGCTTTACCGGCGGGGCCAGGGGTACGCAGTATTTT. It yields the protein CASSFTGGARGTQYF.